Below, 29 T cell receptor beta chains from the same sample are listed, as sequenced in a study of shared clonotypes between healthy human individuals. The repertoire was sequenced with immunoSEQ multiplex PCR; TCRdb's copy has only in-frame clones and lacks some. Here the sample spans 550,000 to 750,000 clones, roughly 94% being singletons. Naive CD8 cells lacked CD45RO, underwent positive selection for CCR7 and left out terminally differentiated effector memory CD45RA+ cells. Sequenced sample: naive CD8+ T cells sorted from blood. These receptors were taken from a man aged 25 to 40 in good health.

The genes are TRBV2 and TRBJ2-1, with D perhaps given as TRBD1 or TRBD2 (5 bases each). Looked up from germline, CDR1 is SNHLY and CDR2 is FYNNEI. Trimming removed 7 bases at V and 13 bases at J, with 23 bases between. The CDR3 loop spans 14 amino acids. CDR3 amino acids: CASTNLRGAVNQFF. The CDR3 region has the DNA TGTGCCAGCACCAATCTCAGAGGGGCAGTAAATCAGTTCTTC.

In DNA form, the CDR3 reads TGTGCCAGCAGTTACTCGATAGAAGATAGCAATCAGCCCCAGCATTTT. The encoded protein is CASSYSIEDSNQPQHF. This chain links TRBV6-6 with TRBJ1-5; D not certain. This CDR3 comprises 16 residues. The V gene lost 0 bases and the J gene lost 0 bases, with 9 bases spanning the gap. The germline V gene encodes CDR1 MNHNY and CDR2 SVGAGI (reference sequence).

This clone was seen only once. The rearrangement uses TRBV7-8 and TRBJ2-7, with unresolved D. The ends were cut back, 5 bases at V and 3 bases at J, with 8 bases in the middle. This CDR3 is 12 amino acids long. Germline assignment: CDR1 SGHVS and CDR2 FQNEAQ. CDR3 loop: CASSIRYYEQYF. The CDR3 DNA follows: TGTGCCAGCAGCATCCGTTACTACGAGCAGTACTTC.

This clone was detected once. Other DNA sequences within the sample encode an identical CDR3. The chain has TRBV4-3 and TRBJ2-1; weak D call: TRBD2 (6 bases). Germline values: CDR1 LGHNA, CDR2 YSLEER. The CDR3 runs to 14 residues. V gave up 0 bases and J gave up 8 bases, with 11 bases separating them. The CDR3 bases are TGCGCCAGCAGCCAAGATTTCGGAGGGGATGAGCAGTTCTTC. It is translated as CASSQDFGGDEQFF.

The chain couples TRBV6-1 to TRBJ2-1; D is uncertain. Germline CDR1 is MNHNS and CDR2 is SASEGT. Trimming left V 3 bases short and J 9 bases short, with 3 bases between. The CDR3 contains 10 residues. CDR3 sequence reads: CASSEGEQFF. The CDR3 DNA is TGTGCCAGCAGTGAGGGTGAGCAGTTCTTC.

The rearrangement uses TRBV29-1 and TRBJ2-3; TRBD2 agrees at 7 bases. With 0 bases clipped from V and 4 bases from J, the junction kept 10 bases outside the gene matches. Germline V gene data show CDR1 as SQVTM and CDR2 as ANQGSEA. This CDR3 contains 16 residues. CDR3 DNA: TGCAGCGTTGAAGATCGGGGCGGGAGATCGGCAGATACGCAGTATTTT. Protein: CSVEDRGGRSADTQYF.

The chain links TRBV5-6 to TRBJ2-5; D remains unclear. Germline assignment: CDR1 SGHDT and CDR2 YYEEEE. V was shortened by 4 bases and J by 5 bases, with 9 bases between the two germline ends. CDR3 length: 12 amino acids. This CDR3 reads CASSPWQETQYF. CDR3 bases: TGTGCCAGCAGCCCCTGGCAGGAGACCCAGTACTTC.

This clone is a singleton in its sample. This chain uses TRBV19 with TRBJ2-1; 8 bases are shared with TRBD1. In germline, CDR1 is LNHDA, CDR2 SQIVND (reference sequence). V shed 10 bases and J 2 bases; nucleotides not matched to a gene: 7. This CDR3 contains 14 residues. The CDR3: CATKDRDAYNEQFF. The CDR3 DNA follows: TGTGCCACCAAGGACAGGGATGCCTACAATGAGCAGTTCTTC.

This chain links TRBV2 with TRBJ1-5; a weak D match, TRBD1 (6 bases). CDR3 size: 13 residues. Per the germline V gene, CDR1 is SNHLY and CDR2 is FYNNEI. Trimming stripped 6 bases from V and 7 bases from J, with 13 bases between. The CDR3 region has the DNA TGTGCCAGCAGGACGGGGGGGGCCCAGCCCCAGCATTTT. This sequence encodes CASRTGGAQPQHF. Full variable domain (missing parts from reference TRBV2 and TRBJ1-5): EPEVTQTPSHQVTQMGQEVILRCVPISNHLYFYWYRQILGQKVEFLVSFYNNEISEKSEIFDDQFSVERPDGSNFTLKIRSTKLEDSAMYFCASRTGGAQPQHFGDGTRLSIL.

The genes are TRBV6-5 and TRBJ1-1; no clear D gene. This CDR3 comprises 15 residues. Germline CDR1 is MNHEY and CDR2 is SVGAGI. V lost 4 bases and J 1 base, leaving 13 bases between the germline ends. CDR3 nucleotides: TGTGCCAGCAGTTTTCTTTTCCAGGCGAACACTGAAGCTTTCTTT. This translates into CASSFLFQANTEAFF.

J is TRBJ1-5 and V is TRBV7-8, with TRBD1 matching over 8 bases. V gave up 5 bases and J gave up 4 bases; unmatched junction bases: 7. This CDR3 is 15 amino acids long. Germline assignment: CDR1 SGHVS and CDR2 FQNEAQ. The CDR3 is CASSPRTGGNQPQHF. For the CDR3, the DNA is TGTGCCAGCAGCCCGCGTACAGGGGGGAATCAGCCCCAGCATTTT.

The chain has TRBV27 and TRBJ1-2; unclear D gene. Germline V gene lookup returns CDR1 MNHEY and CDR2 SMNVEV (reference sequence). Trimming shortened V by 6 bases and J by 8 bases, and 16 bases separated the two germline ends. The CDR3 contains 13 residues. In DNA form, the CDR3 reads TGTGCCAGCAGCCGAGGGAGTTTGGACGGCTACACCTTC. Protein sequence: CASSRGSLDGYTF.

The chain uses TRBV10-1 and TRBJ2-3, with D possibly being TRBD1 or TRBD2 (8 bases each). The CDR3 extends over 19 amino acids. Trimming took off 4 bases at V and 3 bases at J, with 26 bases between the two ends. Germline V lookup: CDR1 WNHNN, CDR2 SYGVQD (reference sequence). The CDR3 sequence is CASSGGTGGAGVLTDTQYF. The CDR3 DNA reads as TGCGCCAGCAGTGGGGGGACAGGTGGAGCGGGAGTGTTAACAGATACGCAGTATTTT.

The chain is built from TRBV6-5 and TRBJ2-5; 8 nucleotides line up with TRBD1. With V trimmed by 0 bases and J by 5 bases, 5 bases remained unmatched. CDR3 size: 15 residues. Germline V gene lookup returns CDR1 MNHEY and CDR2 SVGAGI. The CDR3 spells CASSYSQGAGETQYF. The CDR3 DNA is TGTGCCAGCAGTTACTCTCAGGGGGCGGGGGAGACCCAGTACTTC.

The chain combines TRBV7-8 with TRBJ2-2, with a tentative D call TRBD2 (6 bases). CDR3 length: 12 amino acids. The V and J ends lost 4 bases and 6 bases respectively, with 6 bases between them. Germline V gene lookup returns CDR1 SGHVS and CDR2 FQNEAQ. For the CDR3, the DNA is TGTGCCAGCAGCTGGGACTCCGGGGAGCTGTTTTTT. Residues: CASSWDSGELFF.

This chain connects TRBV27 to TRBJ1-5; 9 bases agree with TRBD1. The CDR3 has 16 residues. Germline V CDR1 and CDR2: MNHEY, SMNVEV (reference sequence). V gave up 4 bases and J gave up 15 bases; unmatched junction bases: 19. The DNA of the CDR3 is TGTGCCAGCAGTTGGGCCGGACAGGGGATATCAGCCGGGATGCATTTT. Its protein is CASSWAGQGISAGMHF.

This rearrangement joins TRBV6-1 to TRBJ2-7; 8 nucleotides agree with TRBD2. Germline CDR1 and CDR2: MNHNS and SASEGT. After removal of 8 bases from V and 6 bases from J, the junction contained 9 bases not matched to a gene. The CDR3 runs to 13 residues. The CDR3 here is CASPAGDAFEQYF. For the CDR3, the DNA is TGTGCCAGCCCAGCGGGAGACGCTTTCGAGCAGTACTTC.

This chain connects TRBV18 to TRBJ2-5, with D possibly being TRBD2 (6 bases). V was cut by 2 bases and J by 5 bases, with 18 bases left in between. The CDR3 has 16 amino acids. The germline CDR1 and CDR2 sequences are KGHSH and LQKENI. The CDR3 is CASSPRKGGDRETQYF. In DNA, the CDR3 is TGTGCCAGCTCACCAAGGAAGGGCGGGGATCGGGAGACCCAGTACTTC.

The CDR3 is CASSQYRASSYNEQFF. Here the CDR3 DNA reads TGTGCCAGCAGTCAATACAGGGCAAGCTCCTACAATGAGCAGTTCTTC. V is TRBV28 and J is TRBJ2-1; D is perhaps TRBD1 (6 bases). V dropped 5 bases and J dropped 0 bases, with 14 bases sitting between them. This CDR3 region has 16 residues. Per germline, CDR1 MDHEN and CDR2 SYDVKM.

The CDR3 DNA reads TGCAGCGTTGAACGAGAACCCACAGATACGCAGTATTTT. Protein sequence: CSVEREPTDTQYF. The gene calls are TRBV29-1 and TRBJ2-3; D not resolved. CDR1 is SQVTM, CDR2 ANQGSEA, per germline. The CDR3 length is 13 residues. The V end lost 2 bases, the J end lost 2 bases, and 8 bases lay between the germline ends.

CDR3 amino acids: CASSYGGTGLADTQYF. CDR3 nucleotide sequence: TGTGCCAGCAGCTACGGCGGGACAGGGTTGGCAGATACGCAGTATTTT. The chain has TRBV7-3 and TRBJ2-3, with 9 bases aligning to TRBD1. The CDR3 loop spans 16 amino acids. CDR1 and CDR2 from the germline V gene are SGHTA and FQGTGA. V dropped 4 bases and J dropped 4; count of bases not matched to a gene: 9.

This clone was observed once. The chain has TRBV7-9 and TRBJ2-7; D not resolved. Trimming shortened V by 3 bases and J by 3 bases, and 15 bases separated the two germline ends. CDR3 size: 15 residues. Germline assignment: CDR1 SEHNR and CDR2 FQNEAQ (reference sequence). The DNA for the CDR3 is TGTGCCAGCAGCTTGCCAGTAACCCTAAGCTACGAGCAGTACTTC. The encoded protein is CASSLPVTLSYEQYF.

Points on this clone: One base away lies a much larger clone, so this may be a sequencing read error. Other DNA sequences in this specimen translate into the identical CDR3. The chain joins TRBV5-6 to TRBJ2-7, with 14 bases lining up with TRBD2. In germline, CDR1 is SGHDT, CDR2 YYEEEE. V was clipped by 4 bases and J by 3 bases; unmatched bases: 3. The CDR3 spans 15 residues. CDR3: CASSLGLAGVYEQYF. The CDR3 DNA reads as TGTGCCAGCAGCCTGGGACTAGCGGGAGTCTACGAGCAGTACTTC.

This chain links TRBV5-4 with TRBJ2-7, with 7 bases matching TRBD2. J lost 0 bases, V lost 4 bases, and 10 bases had no gene match. Germline V gene lookup returns CDR1 SGHNT and CDR2 YYREEE (reference sequence). The CDR3 loop spans 16 amino acids. This CDR3 is CASSPIGGDGSYEQYF. The CDR3, as DNA: TGTGCCAGCAGCCCCATTGGGGGGGATGGCTCCTACGAGCAGTACTTC.

V and J are TRBV6-1 and TRBJ1-1; D ambiguous. The germline CDR1 and CDR2 sequences are MNHNS and SASEGT. The CDR3 contains 14 residues. Trimming removed 2 bases from V and 3 bases from J, with 10 bases in between. This CDR3 reads CASSERAPYTEAFF. The DNA for the CDR3 is TGTGCCAGCAGTGAAAGGGCACCCTACACTGAAGCTTTCTTT.

The chain recombines TRBV7-2 with TRBJ2-1, with D unclear. Trimming removed 1 base from V and 10 bases from J, with 17 bases in between. Germline V gene data show CDR1 as SGHTA and CDR2 as FQGNSA. The length of the CDR3 is 15 residues. The CDR3 coding sequence is TGTGCCAGCAGCTTAGAGAGCTGGGTCCTCGAGGAGCAGTTCTTC. This codes for CASSLESWVLEEQFF.

CDR3: CASSIGGGKSSYEQYF. For the CDR3, the DNA is TGTGCCAGTAGTATAGGGGGGGGTAAGAGCTCCTACGAGCAGTACTTC. The genes are TRBV19 and TRBJ2-7; 7 positions agree with TRBD2. In germline, CDR1 is LNHDA, CDR2 SQIVND (reference sequence). V lost 1 base, J lost 0 bases, and 6 bases stayed unmatched. The CDR3 covers 16 residues.

The chain is built from TRBV5-6 and TRBJ2-7; no reliable D call. This CDR3 is 14 amino acids long. Germline V gene sequence: CDR1 SGHDT, CDR2 YYEEEE. Trimming cost V 4 bases and J 1 base, with 12 bases left between them. CDR3 sequence: CASSPVEESYEQYF. In DNA, the CDR3 is TGTGCCAGCAGCCCGGTCGAGGAATCCTACGAGCAGTACTTC.

Details on this clone: Being one base from a much bigger clone, this may be a read error. In the same sample, other DNA sequences code for this CDR3. The chain recombines TRBV11-3 with TRBJ2-7; 11 bases are a match to TRBD1. This CDR3 has 14 residues. The germline V gene encodes CDR1 SGHNT and CDR2 YENEEA. J was trimmed by 7 bases and V by 5 bases; bases with no gene match: 7. Here the CDR3 reads CASSPGTGGGEQYF. In DNA, the CDR3 is TGTGCCAGCAGCCCCGGGACAGGGGGAGGAGAGCAGTACTTC.